One and the same sample provided the 22 T cell receptor beta chains below, sequenced in a study of neoadjuvant anti-PD-1 for oral cavity cancer. Only in-frame clones appear in the TCRdb table, and some are missing; sequencing was by immunoSEQ multiplex PCR. The repertoire consists of more than 12,000 clones, with roughly two fifths occurring once and the leading ten covering less than 45%. Stated time point: after neoadjuvant nivolumab, at surgical resection. The specimen was tumor tissue, collected after nivolumab (anti-PD-1) treatment. The receptors shown here come from a person aged 35-79 years with oral cavity squamous cell carcinoma.

The chain has TRBV19 and TRBJ1-1; D unresolved. Trimming took 3 bases from V and 6 from J, leaving 11 bases between them. The CDR3 is made up of 13 amino acids. The germline V gene encodes CDR1 LNHDA and CDR2 SQIVND (reference sequence). CDR3 loop: CASSILDGAEAFF. The CDR3, as DNA: TGTGCCAGTAGTATCCTCGACGGGGCTGAAGCTTTCTTT. Drawing the rest from reference TRBV19 and TRBJ1-1, the complete variable domain is DGGITQSPKYLFRKEGQNVTLSCEQNLNHDAMYWYRQDPGQGLRLIYYSQIVNDFQKGDIAEGYSVSREKKESFPLTVTSAQKNPTAFYLCASSILDGAEAFFGQGTRLTVV.

The genes are TRBV5-4 and TRBJ1-5; D might be TRBD1 (5 bases). The CDR3 runs to 14 residues. Germline V gene lookup returns CDR1 SGHNT and CDR2 YYREEE (reference sequence). The germline V and J ends were trimmed by 0 bases and 2 bases, with 6 bases remaining between them. DNA for the CDR3: TGTGCCAGCAGCTTGGGAGGGGGCAATCAGCCCCAGCATTTT. Protein product: CASSLGGGNQPQHF.

With regard to this clone: A junction boundary mismatches the germline segment, possibly from a read error. V and J are TRBV5-6 and TRBJ1-2; D remains unclear. Germline V gene lookup returns CDR1 SGHDT and CDR2 YYEEEE. CDR3 length: 12 amino acids. CDR3 DNA sequence: TGTGCCAGCAGCTTGGTGGCCAGTCGGGCCTCCTTC. Translating it yields CASSLVASRASF.

The chain uses TRBV14 and TRBJ1-2; D unclear. Germline V lookup: CDR1 SGHDN, CDR2 FVKESK. Deletions cut 2 bases from V and 7 bases from J, with 14 bases between. The CDR3 consists of 14 residues. The DNA for the CDR3 is TGTGCCAGCAGCCAAATCCTCGGATTTCCTGGCTACACCTTC. As protein: CASSQILGFPGYTF.

This chain uses TRBV10-2 with TRBJ1-6, with unresolved D. Germline loops: CDR1 WSHSY, CDR2 SAAADI. Deletions cut 4 bases from V and 10 bases from J, with 23 bases between. This CDR3 region has 17 residues. CDR3 nucleotides: TGCGCCAGCAGTGTCGACATTCCGTTTTACACTCGATCACCCCTCCACTTT. It codes for CASSVDIPFYTRSPLHF.

The chain joins TRBV5-1 to TRBJ2-7; a possible D gene is TRBD1 (5 bases). Trimming removed 1 base at V and 3 bases at J, with 14 bases between. The CDR3 is 15 amino acids. CDR1 is SGHRS and CDR2 is YFSETQ in the germline V gene. The CDR3 loop is CASSLYAGPYYEQYF. The CDR3 nucleotides read TGCGCCAGCAGCTTGTACGCAGGGCCCTACTACGAGCAGTACTTC.

This clone appeared a few times. The V call is TRBV7-8, the J call TRBJ2-5, with D perhaps TRBD1 or TRBD2 (6 bases each). CDR3 size: 16 residues. Germline loops: CDR1 SGHVS, CDR2 FQNEAQ. Trimming took 0 bases from V and 1 from J, leaving 12 bases between them. DNA for the CDR3: TGTGCCAGCAGCTTAGCTCGCAGGGGACTCCAAGAGACCCAGTACTTC. Amino acids: CASSLARRGLQETQYF.

The chain's CDR3 is CASRPPGQGTGELFF. CDR3 in DNA: TGTGCCAGCAGGCCCCCGGGACAGGGCACCGGGGAGCTGTTTTTT. The gene calls are TRBV6-1 and TRBJ2-2; TRBD1 matches at 9 bases. The CDR3 totals 15 residues. Germline V lookup: CDR1 MNHNS, CDR2 SASEGT. J lost 4 bases, V lost 6 bases, and 6 bases had no gene match.

The chain joins TRBV29-1 to TRBJ2-3; 10 bases align to TRBD2. Losses at the gene ends were 7 bases for V and 0 bases for J; bases not matched to a gene: 4. Germline-derived CDR1 and CDR2 are SQVTM and ANQGSEA. CDR3 length: 14 residues. CDR3 residues: CSAQTSGSTDTQYF. Written as DNA, the CDR3 is TGCAGCGCCCAGACTAGCGGGAGCACAGATACGCAGTATTTT.

This clone was observed at least ten times. V and J are TRBV7-9 and TRBJ1-3, with D uncertain. Trimming shortened V by 1 base and J by 0 bases, and 13 bases separated the two germline ends. CDR3 length: 17 amino acids. CDR1 is SEHNR and CDR2 is FQNEAQ in the germline V gene (reference sequence). The CDR3 sequence is CASSLVGDLLSGNTIYF. CDR3 DNA sequence: TGTGCCAGCAGCTTAGTCGGAGATCTACTCTCTGGAAACACCATATATTTT.

The chain has TRBV28 and TRBJ1-6, with 7 bases that match TRBD1. Germline CDR1 and CDR2: MDHEN and SYDVKM. The CDR3 sequence is 14 residues long. Trimming removed 7 bases from V and 9 bases from J; junction bases left unmatched: 9. The CDR3: CASTRDRSASPLHF. In DNA form, the CDR3 reads TGTGCCAGCACTCGGGACAGATCTGCTTCACCCCTCCACTTT.

The sample holds a few counts of this clone. This chain connects TRBV28 to TRBJ1-6; 10 nucleotides agree with TRBD1. The V segment lost 7 bases and the J segment 13 bases; nucleotides outside the gene matches: 13. The CDR3 is 15 residues long. CDR1 is MDHEN, CDR2 SYDVKM, per germline. As DNA, the CDR3 is TGTGCCAGCAAAAAGACAGGGGGCGAAGTACCGCCCCTCCACTTT. It yields the protein CASKKTGGEVPPLHF.

By sample fraction, this clone is medium-sized. The chain recombines TRBV4-1 with TRBJ1-2; D is undetermined. This CDR3 spans 16 amino acids. Germline lookup yields CDR1 MGHRA and CDR2 YSYEKL. Trimming shortened V by 1 base and J by 0 bases, and 12 bases separated the two germline ends. CDR3 protein: CASSQVGTATNYGYTF. The CDR3 coding sequence is TGCGCCAGCAGCCAAGTAGGAACCGCAACTAACTATGGCTACACCTTC.

This clone was seen a few times. V and J are TRBV7-8 and TRBJ1-3, with 7 positions matching TRBD1. This CDR3 has 15 amino acids. Germline CDR1 and CDR2: SGHVS and FQNEAQ. J lost 2 bases, V lost 5 bases, and 6 bases had no gene match. The CDR3 sequence is CASSVNRGAGNTIYF. The CDR3 DNA is TGTGCCAGCAGCGTAAACAGGGGAGCTGGAAACACCATATATTTT. The full variable domain, rest sourced from reference TRBV7-8 and TRBJ1-3, is GAGVSQSPRYKVAKRGQDVALRCDPISGHVSLFWYQQALGQGPEFLTYFQNEAQLDKSGLPSDRFFAERPEGSVSTLKIQRTQQEDSAVYLCASSVNRGAGNTIYFGEGSWLTVV.

The V gene is TRBV7-2, the J gene TRBJ1-1, with D possibly TRBD1 on 5 matching bases. This CDR3 region has 15 residues. The V gene lost 2 bases and the J gene lost 4 bases, with 14 bases spanning the gap. The germline V gene encodes CDR1 SGHTA and CDR2 FQGNSA. The chain's CDR3 is CASSLRWGAGTEAFF. CDR3 DNA: TGTGCCAGCAGCTTACGTTGGGGCGCTGGCACTGAAGCTTTCTTT.

This chain joins TRBV4-3 and TRBJ1-1, with TRBD1 matching 7 bases. Germline CDR1 is LGHNA and CDR2 is YSLEER. The CDR3 has 17 residues. The J segment lost 0 bases and the V segment lost 4 bases, leaving 11 bases of the junction unmatched. The CDR3 reads CASSRLASGTVNTEAFF. CDR3 coding DNA: TGCGCCAGCAGCCGTTTAGCTTCCGGGACAGTGAACACTGAAGCTTTCTTT.

The chain couples TRBV19 to TRBJ2-7, with D possibly TRBD1 on 6 matching bases. Between the trimmed V and J ends, which lost 8 bases and 2 bases, there was a span of 13 bases. Germline CDR1 and CDR2: LNHDA and SQIVND (reference sequence). This CDR3 is built from 13 residues. CDR3 sequence (DNA): TGTGCCAGTCGAGGGGCAGGGGCCTACGAGCAGTACTTC. The encoded protein is CASRGAGAYEQYF.

This rearrangement joins TRBV11-1 to TRBJ2-2; possibly TRBD2 for D (6 bases). Trimming left V 5 bases short and J 2 bases short, with 18 bases between. Germline V gene lookup returns CDR1 SGHAT and CDR2 FQDESV (reference sequence). The CDR3 has 17 residues. The DNA for the CDR3 is TGTGCCAGCAGCCGTTCTCCGGGACTTGACAACACCGGGGAGCTGTTTTTT. It encodes CASSRSPGLDNTGELFF.

The chain is built from TRBV10-3 and TRBJ1-1; D unclear. Germline loops: CDR1 ENHRY, CDR2 SYGVKD. The CDR3 contains 12 residues. Trimming cost V 6 bases and J 2 bases, with 7 bases left between them. The CDR3 reads CAISQLNTEAFF. The CDR3 DNA is TGTGCCATCAGCCAGCTAAACACTGAAGCTTTCTTT.

V gene TRBV5-6 combines with J gene TRBJ2-3, with D tentatively TRBD1 (7 bases). The CDR3 spans 13 residues. The V end lost 5 bases, the J end lost 6 bases, and 13 bases lay between the germline ends. The germline V gene has CDR1 SGHDT and CDR2 YYEEEE. CDR3: CASRRRGQDTQYF. The CDR3 DNA reads as TGTGCCAGCAGACGGAGGGGGCAGGATACGCAGTATTTT. Complete variable domain (other parts from reference TRBV5-6 and TRBJ2-3): DAGVTQSPTHLIKTRGQQVTLRCSPKSGHDTVSWYQQALGQGPQFIFQYYEEEERQRGNFPDRFSGHQFPNYSSELNVNALLLGDSALYLCASRRRGQDTQYFGPGTRLTVL.

This clone has just one count. This chain connects TRBV5-4 to TRBJ2-2; 9 bases align to TRBD2. There are 15 residues in the CDR3. Germline CDR1 reads SGHNT; CDR2 reads YYREEE (reference sequence). The junction had 5 bases not matched to a gene; V was cut back by 0 bases and J by 8 bases. The CDR3 is CASSLDASGVGELFF. In DNA, the CDR3 is TGTGCCAGCAGCTTGGATGCTAGCGGGGTGGGGGAGCTGTTTTTT.

This clone was counted ten times or more. This chain connects TRBV7-2 to TRBJ1-4, with D unresolved. Per the germline V gene, CDR1 is SGHTA and CDR2 is FQGNSA. V gave up 5 bases and J gave up 1 base, with 14 bases separating them. CDR3 length: 16 residues. The CDR3 DNA reads TGTGCCAGCAGCCCCTCATTCGTACAAACTAATGAAAAACTGTTTTTT. Translated, it gives CASSPSFVQTNEKLFF.